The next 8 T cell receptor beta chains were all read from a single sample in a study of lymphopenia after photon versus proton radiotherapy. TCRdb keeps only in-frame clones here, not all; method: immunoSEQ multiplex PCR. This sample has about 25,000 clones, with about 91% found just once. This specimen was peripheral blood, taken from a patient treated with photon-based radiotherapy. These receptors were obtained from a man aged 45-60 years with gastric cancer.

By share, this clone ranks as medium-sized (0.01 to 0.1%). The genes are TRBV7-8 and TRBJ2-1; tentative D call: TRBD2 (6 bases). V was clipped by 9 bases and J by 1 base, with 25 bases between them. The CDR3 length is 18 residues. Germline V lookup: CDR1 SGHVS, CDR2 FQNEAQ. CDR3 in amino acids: CASTPGAGGLTSYNEQFF. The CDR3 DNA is TGTGCCAGTACCCCTGGGGCTGGGGGACTTACGTCCTACAATGAGCAGTTCTTC.

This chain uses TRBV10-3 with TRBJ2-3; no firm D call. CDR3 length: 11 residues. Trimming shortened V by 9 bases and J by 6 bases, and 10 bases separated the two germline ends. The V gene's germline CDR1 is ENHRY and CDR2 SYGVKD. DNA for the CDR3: TGTGCCATTCGAAGCGCTGATACGCAGTATTTT. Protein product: CAIRSADTQYF.

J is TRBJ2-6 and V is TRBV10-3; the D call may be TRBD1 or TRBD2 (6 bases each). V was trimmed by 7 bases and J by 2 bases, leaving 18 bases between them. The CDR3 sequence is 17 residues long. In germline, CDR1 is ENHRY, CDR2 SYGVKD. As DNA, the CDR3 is TGTGCCATCACCGAGAGTATGGGGGGCGCTGGGGCCAACGTCCTGACTTTC. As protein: CAITESMGGAGANVLTF.

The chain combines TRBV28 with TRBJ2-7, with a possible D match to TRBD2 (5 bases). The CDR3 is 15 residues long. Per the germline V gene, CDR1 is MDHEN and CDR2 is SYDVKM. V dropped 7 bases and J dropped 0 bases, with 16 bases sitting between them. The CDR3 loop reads CASTSRRQSSYEQYV. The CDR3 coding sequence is TGTGCCAGCACCTCAAGGAGGCAGAGCTCCTACGAGCAGTACGTC.

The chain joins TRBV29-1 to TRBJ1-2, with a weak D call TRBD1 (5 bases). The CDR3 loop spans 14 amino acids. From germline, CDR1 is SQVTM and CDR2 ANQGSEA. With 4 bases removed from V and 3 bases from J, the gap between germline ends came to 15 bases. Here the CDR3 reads CSVGRVSRDYGYTF. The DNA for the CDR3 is TGCAGCGTTGGGCGGGTCTCCAGGGACTATGGCTACACCTTC.

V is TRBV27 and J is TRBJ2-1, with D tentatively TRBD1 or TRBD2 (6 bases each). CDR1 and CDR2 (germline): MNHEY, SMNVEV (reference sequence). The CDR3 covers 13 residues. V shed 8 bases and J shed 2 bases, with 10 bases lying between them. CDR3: CASRRGAYNEQFF. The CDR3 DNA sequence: TGTGCCAGCCGGAGGGGGGCCTACAATGAGCAGTTCTTC.

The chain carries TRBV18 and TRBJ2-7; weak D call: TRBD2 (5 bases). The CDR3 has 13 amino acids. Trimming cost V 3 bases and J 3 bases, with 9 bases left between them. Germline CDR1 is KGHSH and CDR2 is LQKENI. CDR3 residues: CASSPGRGYEQYV. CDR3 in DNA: TGTGCCAGCTCACCGGGCCGGGGCTACGAGCAGTACGTC.

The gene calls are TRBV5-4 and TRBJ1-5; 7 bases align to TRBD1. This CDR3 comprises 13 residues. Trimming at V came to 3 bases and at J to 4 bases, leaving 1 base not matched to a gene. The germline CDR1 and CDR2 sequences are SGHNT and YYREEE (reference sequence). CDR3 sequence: CASSWDRNQPQHF. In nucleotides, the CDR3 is TGTGCCAGCAGCTGGGACAGAAATCAGCCCCAGCATTTT.